This T cell receptor (beta chain) was sequenced in a study of blood T cells in healthy people across ages. PCR was performed a second time for about 7 to 11 cycles using a sample-barcoded 5' primer and a J-beta primer mix. TCRdb analysed the 5' RACE reads with MiXCR anew, one entry per CDR3 protein. The sample contains some 370,000 distinct CDR3 sequences, about 55% of which appear only once. V lost 6 bases and J lost 0, with 7 bases in between. CDR1 PRHDT and CDR2 FYEKMQ come from the germline V gene (reference sequence). CDR3 length: 13 amino acids. The sample holds many counts of this clonotype. No antigen is known for it. General study results and limits: Unknown CMV status may confound age-related changes in expanded clones. Bulk PBMC profiling left naive and antigen-experienced comparisons inconclusive.

The sequenced material came from blood. The TCR was taken from a man aged 60-69 years in good health. This chain connects TRBV13 to TRBJ2-3; D remains unclear. The CDR3 DNA follows: TGTGCCAGCAGTGACGGAAGCACAGATACGCAGTATTTT. It translates to CASSDGSTDTQYF.